This T cell receptor beta chain appears in the sequencing data of a study of a mutant IDH1 vaccine in newly diagnosed glioma. Per germline, CDR1 SGHDN and CDR2 FVKESK. CDR3 size: 11 residues. This table comes from immunoSEQ multiplex PCR, and its TCRdb copy is limited to in-frame clones, with some not included. Here the sample spans 30,000 to 40,000 clones, approximately 50% being singletons. Details on this clone: Its cognate antigen is unknown. Its ends do not fully match the called genes, so a read error is possible.

The time point: week 5, during vaccination. Alongside topical imiquimod, each dose of vaccine comprised 300 ug of mutant IDH1 20-mer peptide. The source was PBMCs, collected from a glioma patient whose treatment included an IDH1 peptide vaccine. The clonotype comes from a woman between 18 and 29 years old with glioma. The rearrangement joins TRBV14 to TRBJ2-3, with D perhaps matching TRBD2 (5 bases). The CDR3 spells CASSQYQTRVF. The DNA for the CDR3 is TGTGCCAGCAGCCAATATCAAACTAGGGTCTTT.